Each of the 23 T cell receptor beta chains below was sequenced from the same sample in a study of shared clonotypes between healthy human individuals. Using immunoSEQ multiplex PCR, the repertoire was profiled, and TCRdb retains in-frame clones only, with some absent. Of 800,000 to 1,200,000 clones listed, more than 75% are singletons. The sequenced sample consisted of memory CD4+ T cells from PBMCs. Subset denoted: CD45RA-negative fraction. Receptor source: a young man in good health. Some clones in this sample may be carry-over from other donors' samples.

The V gene is TRBV15, the J gene TRBJ2-3; no firm D call. V gave up 5 bases and J gave up 5 bases, with 17 bases separating them. Germline values: CDR1 LNHNV, CDR2 YYDKDF (reference sequence). This CDR3 spans 15 amino acids. The CDR3 is CATSPSRRSEDTQYF. The CDR3 DNA is TGTGCCACCAGCCCTTCCCGGCGGAGTGAAGATACGCAGTATTTT.

This chain joins TRBV6-1 and TRBJ2-1; D is uncertain. CDR3 length: 12 amino acids. The germline gives CDR1 MNHNS, CDR2 SASEGT. With 2 bases removed from V and 9 bases from J, the gap between germline ends came to 8 bases. The CDR3 nucleotides are TGTGCCAGCAGTGAAAATGCATTTGAGCAGTTCTTC. Translated: CASSENAFEQFF.

The genes are TRBV6-6 and TRBJ2-7; 9 bases align to TRBD1. From germline, CDR1 is MNHNY and CDR2 SVGAGI (reference sequence). Germline trimming cut 4 bases from V and 2 bases from J; bases unmatched to any gene: 3. The CDR3 length is 14 residues. CDR3 residues: CASSSGTGTYEQYF. CDR3 nucleotide sequence: TGTGCCAGCAGTTCCGGGACAGGGACCTACGAGCAGTACTTC.

V usage is TRBV30 and J usage is TRBJ1-4; 8 positions agree with TRBD1. CDR1 GTSNPN and CDR2 SVGIG come from the germline V gene (reference sequence). The CDR3 contains 17 residues. The V and J ends lost 3 bases and 0 bases, in that order; junction bases with no gene match: 9. The CDR3 spells CAWSRWTGFSTNEKLFF. In nucleotides, the CDR3 is TGTGCCTGGAGCCGGTGGACAGGGTTTTCAACTAATGAAAAACTGTTTTTT.

The chain employs TRBV7-2 and TRBJ2-7, with D hard to call. The germline V gene encodes CDR1 SGHTA and CDR2 FQGNSA. The ends were cut back, 5 bases at V and 3 bases at J, with 14 bases in the middle. The CDR3 is 14 residues long. Here the CDR3 DNA reads TGTGCCAGCAGCCGGACGGGCCTAGGCTACGAGCAGTACTTC. It is translated as CASSRTGLGYEQYF. The variable domain in full, completed from reference TRBV7-2 and TRBJ2-7, reads GAGVSQSPSNKVTEKGKDVELRCDPISGHTALYWYRQSLGQGLEFLIYFQGNSAPDKSGLPSDRFSAERTGGSVSTLTIQRTQQEDSAVYLCASSRTGLGYEQYFGPGTRLTVT.

This rearrangement joins TRBV7-2 to TRBJ1-3; TRBD1 is a possible D gene (5 bases). The CDR3 sequence is 15 residues long. The ends were cut back, 7 bases at V and 0 bases at J, with 13 bases in the middle. Germline assignment: CDR1 SGHTA and CDR2 FQGNSA. For the CDR3, the DNA is TGTGCCAGCAACACAGGTCCCAGCTCTGGAAACACCATATATTTT. Its protein is CASNTGPSSGNTIYF.

To note about this clone: With a much larger clone just one base away, this may be a read error. Additional DNA sequences in this sample encode the identical CDR3. J is TRBJ2-3 and V is TRBV7-9; D is uncertain. Trimming took 4 bases from V and 0 from J, leaving 2 bases between them. This CDR3 is 12 amino acids long. Per germline, CDR1 SEHNR and CDR2 FQNEAQ (reference sequence). The DNA of the CDR3 is TGTGCCAGCAGCTCAAGCACAGATACGCAGTATTTT. Protein: CASSSSTDTQYF.

The V gene is TRBV9, the J gene TRBJ1-2, with 11 bases lining up with TRBD1. Trimming at V came to 0 bases and at J to 7 bases, leaving 5 bases not matched to a gene. There are 15 residues in the CDR3. Per the germline V gene, CDR1 is SGDLS and CDR2 is YYNGEE. The CDR3: CASSVAVGTGGGYTF. CDR3 DNA: TGTGCCAGCAGCGTAGCCGTAGGGACAGGGGGTGGCTACACCTTC.

This chain connects TRBV7-2 to TRBJ2-3; D might be TRBD2 (6 bases). The CDR3 is 17 residues long. Trimming removed 5 bases from V and 0 bases from J, with 18 bases in between. Germline values: CDR1 SGHTA, CDR2 FQGNSA. CDR3 DNA sequence: TGTGCCAGCAGCCGGGTGGTGGGCGGGACTAGCACAGATACGCAGTATTTT. It specifies CASSRVVGGTSTDTQYF.

In the case of this clone: The junction does not match germline at one end; this may be a read error. Here the CDR3 reads CASSDILHPSHNEQFF. The CDR3 DNA reads TGTGCCAGCAGTGACATACTCCACCCCTCCCACAATGAGCAGTTCTTC. V and J are TRBV6-1 and TRBJ2-1; the D is unclear. The CDR3 sequence is 16 residues long. Per germline, CDR1 MNHNS and CDR2 SASEGT.

This clone was recorded once. The chain combines TRBV6-5 with TRBJ1-2; D is perhaps TRBD1 (6 bases). The germline V gene has CDR1 MNHEY and CDR2 SVGAGI. Trimming left V 2 bases short and J 4 bases short, with 14 bases between. The CDR3 loop spans 15 amino acids. CDR3 sequence (DNA): TGTGCCAGCAGTTACGATGTACAGGGACGCTATGGCTACACCTTC. Its translation: CASSYDVQGRYGYTF.

CDR3 protein: CASSLQGSLYGYTF. In nucleotides, the CDR3 is TGCGCCAGCAGCTTACAGGGGTCCCTATATGGCTACACCTTC. V usage is TRBV5-1 and J usage is TRBJ1-2, with 7 bases fitting TRBD1. Germline V gene data show CDR1 as SGHRS and CDR2 as YFSETQ. CDR3 length: 14 amino acids. After removal of 2 bases from V and 5 bases from J, the junction contained 6 bases not matched to a gene.

This clone was recorded only once. The V gene is TRBV28, the J gene TRBJ1-5; possibly TRBD1 for D (6 bases). Per the germline V gene, CDR1 is MDHEN and CDR2 is SYDVKM. V was clipped by 5 bases and J by 3 bases, with 17 bases between them. The CDR3 has 16 amino acids. The CDR3 sequence: CASSTPGTGPNQPQHF. In DNA, the CDR3 is TGTGCCAGCAGTACCCCCGGCACAGGGCCCAATCAGCCCCAGCATTTT.

The chain has TRBV15 and TRBJ2-1, with a possible D match to TRBD2 (6 bases). The CDR3 has 19 residues. V was shortened by 0 bases and J by 5 bases, with 23 bases between the two germline ends. Germline loops: CDR1 LNHNV, CDR2 YYDKDF (reference sequence). CDR3 nucleotides: TGTGCCACCAGCAGAGATCGGTATAGGCCCGGTGGCGGGGACAATGAGCAGTTCTTC. Protein: CATSRDRYRPGGGDNEQFF.

This clone was counted a single time. The CDR3 here is CASRSSLSGNTIYF. CDR3 nucleotides: TGTGCCAGCCGTTCTTCCCTTTCTGGAAACACCATATATTTT. The genes are TRBV28 and TRBJ1-3, with D unclear. The germline V gene encodes CDR1 MDHEN and CDR2 SYDVKM. The CDR3 covers 14 residues. V lost 8 bases to trimming and J lost 1 base, with 12 bases between them.

On this clone: The same CDR3 is also encoded by other DNA sequences in this sample. The CDR3 DNA follows: TGTGCCAGCTCATCCGGGACAGGGGACTACGAGCAGTACTTC. Amino acid sequence: CASSSGTGDYEQYF. The J gene is TRBJ2-7, the V gene TRBV18; 10 bases align to TRBD1. This CDR3 region has 14 residues. Germline V gives CDR1 KGHSH, CDR2 LQKENI. V lost 5 bases to trimming and J lost 3 bases; unmatched junction nucleotides: 4.

The chain links TRBV11-1 to TRBJ1-2; D might be TRBD1 (6 bases). The V end lost 3 bases, the J end lost 8 bases, and 10 bases lay between the germline ends. CDR1 is SGHAT and CDR2 is FQDESV in the germline V gene (reference sequence). This CDR3 has 12 amino acids. The chain's CDR3 is CASSLSQGGYTF. The CDR3 nucleotides read TGTGCCAGCAGCTTGTCCCAGGGGGGCTACACCTTC.

The chain employs TRBV6-5 and TRBJ2-7; D could derive from TRBD1 or TRBD2 (5 bases each). Per germline, CDR1 MNHEY and CDR2 SVGAGI. CDR3 length: 15 amino acids. The ends were cut back, 10 bases at V and 2 bases at J, with 21 bases in the middle. The CDR3 DNA follows: TGTGCCACCCTTGCCACGGGACGGACGACCTACGAGCAGTACTTC. This encodes CATLATGRTTYEQYF.

The V gene is TRBV18, the J gene TRBJ2-7; D might be TRBD1 or TRBD2, each matching 5 bases. CDR1 and CDR2 (germline): KGHSH, LQKENI. With 7 bases removed from V and 5 bases from J, the gap between germline ends came to 15 bases. CDR3 length: 13 residues. The CDR3 loop reads CASFSGAQDEQYF. The CDR3 coding sequence is TGTGCCAGCTTTTCCGGGGCGCAGGACGAGCAGTACTTC.

The chain carries TRBV4-1 and TRBJ2-7; 8 bases align to TRBD2. J was trimmed by 0 bases and V by 1 base; bases with no gene match: 8. This CDR3 region has 17 residues. Per germline, CDR1 MGHRA and CDR2 YSYEKL. CDR3 in amino acids: CASSQGAGGGRSYEQYF. CDR3 bases: TGCGCCAGCAGCCAAGGGGCGGGGGGCGGACGCTCCTACGAGCAGTACTTC.

Concerning this clone itself: A much larger clonotype is one base distant, so this may be a read error. At the DNA level, this CDR3 is encoded by other sequences in the same sample as well. The chain recombines TRBV5-6 with TRBJ2-6; D call uncertain. The CDR3 totals 15 residues. The germline V gene has CDR1 SGHDT and CDR2 YYEEEE. Trimming removed 0 bases at V and 0 bases at J, with 4 bases between. The CDR3 DNA reads as TGTGCCAGCAGCTTGGGAGCCTCTGGGGCCAACGTCCTGACTTTC. Its protein is CASSLGASGANVLTF.

V and J are TRBV5-1 and TRBJ1-1; TRBD1 might be the D (6 bases). Per the germline V gene, CDR1 is SGHRS and CDR2 is YFSETQ. This CDR3 region has 13 residues. V gave up 0 bases and J gave up 5 bases, with 8 bases separating them. The CDR3 sequence is CASSLAQGTEAFF. As DNA, the CDR3 is TGCGCCAGCAGCTTGGCCCAGGGGACTGAAGCTTTCTTT.

The rearrangement joins TRBV28 to TRBJ1-2; 12 nucleotides agree with TRBD1. The CDR3 contains 15 residues. The V gene's germline CDR1 is MDHEN and CDR2 SYDVKM. The V segment lost 2 bases and the J segment 7 bases; nucleotides outside the gene matches: 5. The chain's CDR3 is CASSLGDRGRSGYTF. The CDR3 bases are TGTGCCAGCAGTTTAGGGGACAGGGGGCGAAGTGGCTACACCTTC.